This entry concerns a single TCR beta chain. Its antigen is unidentified. This CDR3 region has 18 residues. Germline V gene sequence: CDR1 SGHKS, CDR2 YYEKEE (reference sequence). V lost 0 bases to trimming and J lost 1 base; unmatched junction nucleotides: 11. Profiled with immunoSEQ multiplex PCR; TCRdb holds only in-frame clones, not every one. The repertoire holds 95,000 to 120,000 clones, with 94% as singletons. This entry is derived from a study of brain T cells in children with intractable seizures. Overall study findings and caveats: Pre- and post-surgery blood differed in depth, so pre-surgery absences may be undersampling. Patients' HCMV serostatus was unknown; virus specificity rests on CDR3 similarity alone.

The sequenced cases were selected for having the highest brain T cell transcript signatures. At least one anti-epileptic drug was given before surgery. The V gene is TRBV5-5, the J gene TRBJ2-7, with 9 positions matching TRBD2. Sequences were derived from peripheral blood, sampled at surgery. The receptor was isolated from a boy younger than two with hemimegalencephaly and intractable seizures. The CDR3 here is CASSLGPPLAGQSYEQYF. The CDR3 nucleotides are TGTGCCAGCAGCTTGGGGCCCCCTCTAGCGGGACAATCCTACGAGCAGTACTTC.